This T cell receptor (beta chain) was obtained from a study of STAT5B mutations in CD4+ large granular lymphocyte leukemia. Study-level points and caveats: The CD4+ versus CD8+ T-LGLL clonality difference may reflect limited sample size.

Germline V gene sequence: CDR1 KGHSH, CDR2 LQKENI. This CDR3 is built from 13 residues. J gave up 10 bases and V 6 bases, and 5 bases lay outside the gene matches. This was a survey-level run. The data were produced by immunoSEQ multiplex PCR, yet TCRdb's version contains in-frame clones alone and is incomplete. The table records roughly 21,000 clones, about 80% of them present only once. On this clone itself: The antigen is unknown.

This chain joins TRBV18 and TRBJ2-1, with 11 bases identical to TRBD2. The sequence was obtained from a human donor in good health. Sequencing was done on a sample of CD4+ T cells from blood buffy coats. The CDR3 region has the DNA TGTGCCAGCTCCCGGGGACTAGCGGAGGAGCAGTTCTTC. Its translation is CASSRGLAEEQFF.